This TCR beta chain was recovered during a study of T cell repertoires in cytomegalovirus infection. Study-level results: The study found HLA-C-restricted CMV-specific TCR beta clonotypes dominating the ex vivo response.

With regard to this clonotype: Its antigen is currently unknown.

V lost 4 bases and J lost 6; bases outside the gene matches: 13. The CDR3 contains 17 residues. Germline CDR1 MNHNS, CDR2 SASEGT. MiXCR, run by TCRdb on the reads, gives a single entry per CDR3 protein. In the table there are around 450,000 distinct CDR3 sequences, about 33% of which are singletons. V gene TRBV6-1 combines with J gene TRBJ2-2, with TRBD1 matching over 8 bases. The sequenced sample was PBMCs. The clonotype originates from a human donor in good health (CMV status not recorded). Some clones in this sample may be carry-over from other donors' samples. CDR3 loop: CASSVKLGQDMSGELFF. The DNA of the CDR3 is TGTGCCAGCAGTGTGAAGTTGGGACAGGACATGTCCGGGGAGCTGTTTTTT.